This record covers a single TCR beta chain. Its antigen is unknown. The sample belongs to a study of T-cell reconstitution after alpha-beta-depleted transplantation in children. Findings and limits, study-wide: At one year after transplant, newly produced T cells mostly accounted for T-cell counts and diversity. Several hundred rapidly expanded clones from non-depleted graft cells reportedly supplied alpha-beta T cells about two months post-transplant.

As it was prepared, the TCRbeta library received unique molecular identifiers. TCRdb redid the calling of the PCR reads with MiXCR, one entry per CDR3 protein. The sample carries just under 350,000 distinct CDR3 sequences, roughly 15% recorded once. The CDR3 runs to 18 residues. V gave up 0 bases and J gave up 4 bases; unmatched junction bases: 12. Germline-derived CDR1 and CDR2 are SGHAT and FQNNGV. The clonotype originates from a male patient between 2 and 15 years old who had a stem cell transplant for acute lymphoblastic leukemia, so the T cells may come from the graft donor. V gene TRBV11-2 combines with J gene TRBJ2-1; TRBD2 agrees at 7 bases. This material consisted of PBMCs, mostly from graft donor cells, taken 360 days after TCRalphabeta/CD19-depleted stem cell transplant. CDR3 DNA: TGTGCCAGCAGCTTAGATCGTTGGAGCGGGAAGGAGTACAATGAGCAGTTCTTC. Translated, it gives CASSLDRWSGKEYNEQFF.